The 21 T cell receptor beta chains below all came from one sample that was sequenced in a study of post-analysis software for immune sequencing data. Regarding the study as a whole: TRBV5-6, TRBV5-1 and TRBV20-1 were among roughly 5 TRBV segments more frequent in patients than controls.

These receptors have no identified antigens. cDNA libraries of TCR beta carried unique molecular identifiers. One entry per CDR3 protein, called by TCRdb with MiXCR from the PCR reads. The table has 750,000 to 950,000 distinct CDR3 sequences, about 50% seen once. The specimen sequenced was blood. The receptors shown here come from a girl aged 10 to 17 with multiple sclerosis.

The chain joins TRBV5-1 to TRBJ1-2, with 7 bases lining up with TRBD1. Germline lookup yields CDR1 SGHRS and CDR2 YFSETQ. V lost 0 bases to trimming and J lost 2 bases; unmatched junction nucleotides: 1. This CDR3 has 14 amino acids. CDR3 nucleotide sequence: TGCGCCAGCAGCTTGGAGGGACAGAACTATGGCTACACCTTC. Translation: CASSLEGQNYGYTF.

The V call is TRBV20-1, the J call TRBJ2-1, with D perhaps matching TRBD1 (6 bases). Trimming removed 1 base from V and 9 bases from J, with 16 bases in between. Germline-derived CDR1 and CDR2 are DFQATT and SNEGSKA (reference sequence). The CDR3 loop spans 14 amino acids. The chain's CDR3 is CSARGRGTYGEQFF. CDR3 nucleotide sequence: TGCAGTGCTAGAGGAAGGGGGACCTACGGTGAGCAGTTCTTC.

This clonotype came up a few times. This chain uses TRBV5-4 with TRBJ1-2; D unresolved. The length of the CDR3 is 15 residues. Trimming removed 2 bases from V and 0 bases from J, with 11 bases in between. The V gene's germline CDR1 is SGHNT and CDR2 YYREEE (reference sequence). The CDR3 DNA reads TGTGCCAGCAGCTTTAACACCAATTCTAACTATGGCTACACCTTC. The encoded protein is CASSFNTNSNYGYTF.

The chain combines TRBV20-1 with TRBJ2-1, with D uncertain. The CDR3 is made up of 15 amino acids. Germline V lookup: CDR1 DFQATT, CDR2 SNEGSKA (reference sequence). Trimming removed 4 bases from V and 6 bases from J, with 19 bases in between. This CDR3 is CSAIPHSLYPNEQFF. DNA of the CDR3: TGCAGTGCTATTCCTCATTCCCTTTACCCCAATGAGCAGTTCTTC.

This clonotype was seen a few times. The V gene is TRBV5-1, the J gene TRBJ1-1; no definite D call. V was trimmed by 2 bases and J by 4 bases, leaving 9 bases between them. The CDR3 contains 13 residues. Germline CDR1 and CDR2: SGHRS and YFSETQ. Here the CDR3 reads CASSLRVGTEAFF. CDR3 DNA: TGCGCCAGCAGCTTACGGGTGGGCACTGAAGCTTTCTTT.

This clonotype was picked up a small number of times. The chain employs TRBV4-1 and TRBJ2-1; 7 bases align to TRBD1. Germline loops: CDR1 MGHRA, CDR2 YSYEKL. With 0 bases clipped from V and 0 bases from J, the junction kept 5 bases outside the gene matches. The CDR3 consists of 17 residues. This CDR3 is CASSQELPGGSYNEQFF. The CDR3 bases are TGCGCCAGCAGCCAAGAATTACCAGGGGGCTCCTACAATGAGCAGTTCTTC.

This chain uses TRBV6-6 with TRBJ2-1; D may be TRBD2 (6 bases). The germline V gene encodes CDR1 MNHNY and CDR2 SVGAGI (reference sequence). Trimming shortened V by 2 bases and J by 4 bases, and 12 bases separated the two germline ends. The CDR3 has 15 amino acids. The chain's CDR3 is CASSYQSGPYNEQFF. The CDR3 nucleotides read TGTGCCAGCAGTTACCAAAGCGGGCCATACAATGAGCAGTTCTTC.

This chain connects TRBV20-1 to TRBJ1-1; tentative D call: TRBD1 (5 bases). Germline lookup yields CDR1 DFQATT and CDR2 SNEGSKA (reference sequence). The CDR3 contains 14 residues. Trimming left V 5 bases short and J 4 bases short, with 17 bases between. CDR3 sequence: CSASNFKRGTEAFF. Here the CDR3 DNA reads TGCAGTGCTTCAAATTTTAAGAGGGGCACTGAAGCTTTCTTT.

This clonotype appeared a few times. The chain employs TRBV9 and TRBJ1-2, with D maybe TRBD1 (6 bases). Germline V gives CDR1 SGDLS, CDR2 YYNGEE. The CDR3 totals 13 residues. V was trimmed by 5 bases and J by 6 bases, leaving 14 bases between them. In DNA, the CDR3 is TGTGCCAGCAGGGGGGGACAAGGGGATGGCTACACCTTC. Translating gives CASRGGQGDGYTF.

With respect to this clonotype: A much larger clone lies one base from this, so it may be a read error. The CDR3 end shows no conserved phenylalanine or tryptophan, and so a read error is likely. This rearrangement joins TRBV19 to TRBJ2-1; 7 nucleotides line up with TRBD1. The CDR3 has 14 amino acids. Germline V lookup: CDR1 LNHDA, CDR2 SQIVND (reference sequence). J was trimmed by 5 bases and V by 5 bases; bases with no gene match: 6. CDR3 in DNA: TGTGCCAGTAGTCCCCGGGACAGTAACAATGAGCAGTTCCTC. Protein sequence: CASSPRDSNNEQFL.

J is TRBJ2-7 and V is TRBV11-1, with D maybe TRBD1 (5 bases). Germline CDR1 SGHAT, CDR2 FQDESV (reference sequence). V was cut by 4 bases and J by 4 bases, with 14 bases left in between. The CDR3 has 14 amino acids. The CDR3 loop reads CASSSYATVYEQYF. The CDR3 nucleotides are TGTGCCAGCAGCTCGTACGCGACAGTTTACGAGCAGTACTTC.

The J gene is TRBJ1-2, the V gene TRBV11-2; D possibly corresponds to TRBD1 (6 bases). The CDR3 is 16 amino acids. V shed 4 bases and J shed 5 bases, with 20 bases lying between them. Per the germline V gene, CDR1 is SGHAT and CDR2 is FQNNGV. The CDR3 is CASSSTRDTIFYGYTF. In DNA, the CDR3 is TGTGCCAGCAGCTCAACCCGGGACACCATCTTTTATGGCTACACCTTC.

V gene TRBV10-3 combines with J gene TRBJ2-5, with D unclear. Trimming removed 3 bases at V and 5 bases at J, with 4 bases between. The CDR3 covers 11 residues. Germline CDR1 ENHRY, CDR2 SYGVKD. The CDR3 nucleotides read TGTGCCATCAGTGACCGGGAGACCCAGTACTTC. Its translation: CAISDRETQYF.

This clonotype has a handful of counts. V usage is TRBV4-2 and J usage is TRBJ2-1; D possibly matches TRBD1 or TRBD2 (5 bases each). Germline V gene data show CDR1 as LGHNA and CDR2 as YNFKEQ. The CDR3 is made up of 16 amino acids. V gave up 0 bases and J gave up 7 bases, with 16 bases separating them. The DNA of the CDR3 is TGTGCCAGCAGCCAAGATTGGGGACCAACGGGGAATGAGCAGTTCTTC. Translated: CASSQDWGPTGNEQFF.

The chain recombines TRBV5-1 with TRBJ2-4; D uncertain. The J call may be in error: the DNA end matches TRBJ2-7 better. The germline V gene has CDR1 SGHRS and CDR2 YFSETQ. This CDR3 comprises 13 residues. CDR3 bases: TGCGCCAGCAGCTCTGGGTCTCGGTACGAGCAGTACTTC. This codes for CASSSGSRYEQYF.

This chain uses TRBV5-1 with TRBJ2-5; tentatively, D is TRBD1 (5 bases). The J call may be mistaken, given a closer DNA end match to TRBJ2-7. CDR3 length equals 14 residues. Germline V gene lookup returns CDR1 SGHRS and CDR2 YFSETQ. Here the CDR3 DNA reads TGCGCCAGCAGCTTGGCCCAGGGCTTCCACGAGCAGTACTTC. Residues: CASSLAQGFHEQYF.

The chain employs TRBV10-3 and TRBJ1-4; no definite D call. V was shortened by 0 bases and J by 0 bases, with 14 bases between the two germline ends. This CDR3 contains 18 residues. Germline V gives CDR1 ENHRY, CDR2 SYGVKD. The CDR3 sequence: CAISESWVSLATNEKLFF. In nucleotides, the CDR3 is TGTGCCATCAGTGAGTCTTGGGTTTCACTCGCAACTAATGAAAAACTGTTTTTT.

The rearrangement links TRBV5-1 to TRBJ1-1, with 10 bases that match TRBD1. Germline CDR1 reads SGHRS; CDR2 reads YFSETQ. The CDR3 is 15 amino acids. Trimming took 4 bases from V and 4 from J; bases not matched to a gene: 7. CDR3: CASSASGTGVTEAFF. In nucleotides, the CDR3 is TGCGCCAGCAGCGCCTCCGGGACAGGGGTCACTGAAGCTTTCTTT.

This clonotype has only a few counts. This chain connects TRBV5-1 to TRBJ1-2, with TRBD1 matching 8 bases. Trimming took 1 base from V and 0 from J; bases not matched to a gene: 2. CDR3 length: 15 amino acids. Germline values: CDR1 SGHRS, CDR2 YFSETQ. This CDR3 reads CASSLQGASNYGYTF. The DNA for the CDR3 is TGCGCCAGCAGCTTGCAGGGGGCATCTAACTATGGCTACACCTTC.

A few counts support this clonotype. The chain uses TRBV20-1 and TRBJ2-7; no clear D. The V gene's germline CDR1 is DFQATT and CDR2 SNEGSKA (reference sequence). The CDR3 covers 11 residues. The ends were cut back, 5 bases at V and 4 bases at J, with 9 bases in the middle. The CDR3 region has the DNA TGCAGTGCTCCGTACGGGTACGAGCAGTACTTC. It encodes CSAPYGYEQYF.

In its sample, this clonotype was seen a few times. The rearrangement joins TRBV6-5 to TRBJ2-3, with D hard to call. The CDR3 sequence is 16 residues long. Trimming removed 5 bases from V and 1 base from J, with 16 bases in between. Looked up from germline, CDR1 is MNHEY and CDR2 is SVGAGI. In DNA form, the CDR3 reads TGTGCCAGCAGTCCTCCGTCACCTCGGGGCACAGATACGCAGTATTTT. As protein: CASSPPSPRGTDTQYF.